This TCR beta chain was profiled in a study of T cell responses to AZD1222 COVID-19 vaccine. Profiled with immunoSEQ multiplex PCR; TCRdb holds only in-frame clones, not every one. The sample has 200,000 to 250,000 clones; around 94% are singletons. Turning to this clone: The antigen is unknown. The same CDR3 also results from other DNA sequences found in this sample.

Study-level findings and limits: Spike was spanned by vaccine-associated CD4 TCRs, which were dominant at 160-218 and 743-854.

This sample comprised peripheral blood, obtained 28 days after the second dose of the MenACWY control vaccine. This receptor was taken from an adult who received the MenACWY meningococcal vaccine as a control.

The CDR3 spells CASSAGQTNTEAFF. The CDR3 DNA reads as TGTGCCAGCAGTGCGGGACAGACGAACACTGAAGCTTTCTTT. The rearrangement joins TRBV27 to TRBJ1-1; 7 bases match TRBD1. Germline CDR1 MNHEY, CDR2 SMNVEV (reference sequence). CDR3 length equals 14 residues. V was pared by 5 bases and J by 1 base, with 4 bases of the junction left unmatched.